The source of this T cell receptor (beta chain) is a study of shared clonotypes between healthy human individuals. On the study more broadly: CD8 memory received one plate per donor, CD8 naive two, CD4 memory three and CD4 naive three.

The CDR3 sequence is 16 residues long. Germline V CDR1 and CDR2: MNHEY, SMNVEV (reference sequence). The V and J ends lost 6 bases and 0 bases, in that order; junction bases with no gene match: 7. Study-level results: Expectations were that clonotype sharing among donors would be affected by sequencing depth.

Naive-designated CD8 cells lacked CD45RO, were positively enriched for CCR7, and omitted terminally differentiated effector memory CD45RA+ cells. Remarks on this clone: Its antigen remains unknown.

Some clones are missing from TCRdb's copy, which holds only in-frame ones; the method was immunoSEQ multiplex PCR. Of about 2,100,000 clones listed, about 92% are singletons. Sequencing used naive CD8+ T cells from PBMCs. This chain connects TRBV27 to TRBJ2-7; 11 bases line up with TRBD2. The clonotype comes from a man in his late teens or twenties in good health. Some clones in this sample may be carry-over from other donors' samples. The CDR3 region has the DNA TGTGCCAGCAGCCCCGGGACTAGCGGCCTCTCCTACGAGCAGTACTTC. Translating gives CASSPGTSGLSYEQYF.